The 27 T cell receptor beta chains in this list originate from one sample, sequenced in a study of shared clonotypes between healthy human individuals. Measured with immunoSEQ multiplex PCR; TCRdb has only the in-frame clones, and not every one. Among about 2.3 million clones listed, 92% were seen once. Sequenced input: naive CD4+ T cells from PBMCs. Subset noted: CD45RA+ positively selected. All receptors come from a man aged 18 to 29 in good health. Some clones in this sample may be carry-over from other donors' samples.

The chain uses TRBV6-6 and TRBJ1-1, with 7 bases identical to TRBD1. The CDR3 is 16 amino acids. V trimming: 5 bases; J trimming: 0 bases; junction bases outside the gene matches: 9. Germline CDR1 reads MNHNY; CDR2 reads SVGAGI (reference sequence). The CDR3 sequence: CASSPPPTGLNTEAFF. CDR3 nucleotides: TGTGCCAGCAGTCCCCCGCCGACAGGGCTGAACACTGAAGCTTTCTTT.

The chain is built from TRBV9 and TRBJ2-7, with D unclear. CDR1 SGDLS and CDR2 YYNGEE come from the germline V gene. The CDR3 loop spans 14 amino acids. The V gene lost 0 bases and the J gene lost 4 bases, with 11 bases spanning the gap. The CDR3 spells CASSVEPQGYEQYF. CDR3 DNA: TGTGCCAGCAGCGTAGAACCCCAAGGGTACGAGCAGTACTTC. The complete variable domain, with remaining parts taken from reference TRBV9 and TRBJ2-7, reads DSGVTQTPKHLITATGQRVTLRCSPRSGDLSVYWYQQSLDQGLQFLIQYYNGEERAKGNILERFSAQQFPDLHSELNLSSLELGDSALYFCASSVEPQGYEQYFGPGTRLTVT.

V and J are TRBV5-1 and TRBJ2-3; TRBD2 matches 7 bases. The CDR3 covers 18 residues. In germline, CDR1 is SGHRS, CDR2 YFSETQ. V lost 1 base to trimming and J lost 3 bases; unmatched junction nucleotides: 14. CDR3 amino acids: CASSLISVWEGLTDTQYF. The CDR3, as DNA: TGCGCCAGCAGCTTGATTAGCGTATGGGAGGGCCTAACAGATACGCAGTATTTT. Full variable domain (missing parts from reference TRBV5-1 and TRBJ2-3): KAGVTQTPRYLIKTRGQQVTLSCSPISGHRSVSWYQQTPGQGLQFLFEYFSETQRNKGNFPGRFSGRQFSNSRSEMNVSTLELGDSALYLCASSLISVWEGLTDTQYFGPGTRLTVL.

Remarks on this clone: Distinct nucleotide sequences in the sample also encode this CDR3. V and J are TRBV5-4 and TRBJ2-5; D uncertain. Trimming removed 7 bases at V and 5 bases at J, with 12 bases between. The CDR3 totals 12 residues. CDR1 is SGHNT, CDR2 YYREEE, per germline (reference sequence). The CDR3 nucleotides read TGTGCCAGCTCTCCCCGTGGGGAGACCCAGTACTTC. Protein product: CASSPRGETQYF.

The chain employs TRBV5-1 and TRBJ1-3; no firm D call. The CDR3 has 12 residues. Trimming cost V 4 bases and J 4 bases, with 6 bases left between them. Germline loops: CDR1 SGHRS, CDR2 YFSETQ. In DNA, the CDR3 is TGCGCCAGCAGCATGGGAGGAAACACCATATATTTT. Translation: CASSMGGNTIYF.

This clone appeared a single time. This chain links TRBV6-1 with TRBJ1-5, with a weak D call TRBD1 (6 bases). The germline V and J ends were trimmed by 6 bases and 0 bases, with 9 bases remaining between them. This CDR3 spans 14 amino acids. Germline V gene lookup returns CDR1 MNHNS and CDR2 SASEGT. Here the CDR3 DNA reads TGTGCCAGCAGGGGGACAAATAGCAATCAGCCCCAGCATTTT. Translation: CASRGTNSNQPQHF.

The CDR3 protein is CASSSFGGGNTEAFF. CDR3 DNA sequence: TGTGCCAGCAGCTCCTTCGGGGGAGGAAACACTGAAGCTTTCTTT. The chain couples TRBV7-9 to TRBJ1-1, with a tentative D call TRBD1 (5 bases). This CDR3 has 15 amino acids. Germline lookup yields CDR1 SEHNR and CDR2 FQNEAQ (reference sequence). Trimming removed 4 bases from V and 2 bases from J, with 14 bases in between. The full variable domain, completed using reference TRBV7-9 and TRBJ1-1, is DTGVSQNPRHKITKRGQNVTFRCDPISEHNRLYWYRQTLGQGPEFLTYFQNEAQLEKSRLLSDRFSAERPKGSFSTLEIQRTEQGDSAMYLCASSSFGGGNTEAFFGQGTRLTVV.

The chain is built from TRBV28 and TRBJ2-7, with D maybe TRBD2 (5 bases). CDR1 is MDHEN, CDR2 SYDVKM, per germline. This CDR3 is 14 amino acids long. V lost 4 bases and J 8 bases, leaving 18 bases between the germline ends. This chain's CDR3 is CASSSKSSGNKQYF. The CDR3 nucleotides are TGTGCCAGCAGTTCAAAGAGTTCGGGGAACAAGCAGTACTTC.

This clone was counted a few times. V gene TRBV10-3 combines with J gene TRBJ1-1, with D possibly matching TRBD1 (5 bases). The V end lost 4 bases, the J end lost 6 bases, and 6 bases lay between the germline ends. CDR3 length: 11 residues. Per the germline V gene, CDR1 is ENHRY and CDR2 is SYGVKD. In DNA form, the CDR3 reads TGTGCCATCAGTGTAGGGGCTGAAGCTTTCTTT. This sequence encodes CAISVGAEAFF.

With respect to this clone: The sample contains more than one DNA sequence encoding this CDR3. The V and J genes are TRBV5-1 and TRBJ2-1, with D perhaps matching TRBD2 (5 bases). Trimming removed 0 bases from V and 0 bases from J, with 10 bases in between. Germline-derived CDR1 and CDR2 are SGHRS and YFSETQ. The CDR3 covers 16 residues. The CDR3 coding sequence is TGCGCCAGCAGCTTGGGTGGCGGGTTCTCCTACAATGAGCAGTTCTTC. Translated, it gives CASSLGGGFSYNEQFF.

The V gene is TRBV7-3, the J gene TRBJ2-1; 7 positions agree with TRBD2. The CDR3 is made up of 16 amino acids. Germline CDR1 is SGHTA and CDR2 is FQGTGA. With V trimmed by 5 bases and J by 3 bases, 10 bases remained unmatched. The DNA for the CDR3 is TGTGCCAGCAGCCCCCGGGGCGGGAGTGGCTACAATGAGCAGTTCTTC. As protein: CASSPRGGSGYNEQFF.

The rearrangement links TRBV29-1 to TRBJ2-2; D is perhaps TRBD2 (7 bases). Per germline, CDR1 SQVTM and CDR2 ANQGSEA. The CDR3 has 16 residues. V was cut by 4 bases and J by 4 bases, with 19 bases left in between. DNA of the CDR3: TGCAGCGTTGTCGTCGCCAGGGGAGGGTTCACCGGGGAGCTGTTTTTT. Amino acid sequence: CSVVVARGGFTGELFF.

Note on this clone: The sample carries other DNA sequences with the same CDR3. This chain connects TRBV28 to TRBJ1-5, with 8 bases that match TRBD1. The V segment lost 7 bases and the J segment 4 bases; nucleotides outside the gene matches: 3. The CDR3 consists of 13 residues. Germline CDR1 MDHEN, CDR2 SYDVKM. This chain's CDR3 is CASTRQGNQPQHF. For the CDR3, the DNA is TGTGCCAGCACTAGACAGGGGAATCAGCCCCAGCATTTT.

V gene TRBV5-1 combines with J gene TRBJ1-5, with 7 nucleotides matching TRBD1. Trimming removed 3 bases from V and 2 bases from J; junction bases left unmatched: 5. The germline CDR1 and CDR2 sequences are SGHRS and YFSETQ. The CDR3 is 15 residues long. The CDR3 reads CASSWDTGGNQPQHF. Here the CDR3 DNA reads TGCGCCAGCAGCTGGGACACAGGGGGCAATCAGCCCCAGCATTTT.

This clone appeared once. Other DNA variants within this sample encode the same CDR3. The chain employs TRBV18 and TRBJ2-2; D unresolved. The germline CDR1 and CDR2 sequences are KGHSH and LQKENI. This CDR3 spans 15 amino acids. V lost 1 base to trimming and J lost 1 base, with 7 bases between them. Written as DNA, the CDR3 is TGTGCCAGCTCACCACGGGGTATGAACACCGGGGAGCTGTTTTTT. It yields the protein CASSPRGMNTGELFF.

The gene calls are TRBV18 and TRBJ1-2; 7 bases fit TRBD1. Germline trimming cut 6 bases from V and 4 bases from J; bases unmatched to any gene: 11. Germline lookup yields CDR1 KGHSH and CDR2 LQKENI. The CDR3 has 15 residues. CDR3 amino acids: CASSTPPGQTYGYTF. The CDR3 coding sequence is TGTGCCAGCTCTACTCCCCCGGGACAGACCTATGGCTACACCTTC.

This clone showed up just once. V and J are TRBV18 and TRBJ2-1; the match to TRBD2 covers 9 bases. V lost 5 bases, J lost 7 bases, and 12 bases stayed unmatched. Germline V lookup: CDR1 KGHSH, CDR2 LQKENI. This CDR3 contains 16 residues. The CDR3 is CASSESGTSLMNEQFF. In DNA form, the CDR3 reads TGTGCCAGCTCAGAATCCGGGACTAGCTTGATGAATGAGCAGTTCTTC.

This clone was seen just once. At the DNA level, this CDR3 is encoded by other sequences in the same sample as well. The chain uses TRBV28 and TRBJ1-3; 7 positions match TRBD1. The CDR3 covers 14 residues. Germline assignment: CDR1 MDHEN and CDR2 SYDVKM. Trimming removed 4 bases from V and 3 bases from J; junction bases left unmatched: 3. The CDR3 DNA reads as TGTGCCAGCAGTTCGACAGGGAGTGGAAACACCATATATTTT. Protein: CASSSTGSGNTIYF.

In this sample, this clone turned up a few times. Other DNA sequences from this sample encode an identical CDR3 as well. The chain has TRBV18 and TRBJ1-2; no definite D call. CDR3 size: 11 residues. CDR1 and CDR2 from the germline V gene are KGHSH and LQKENI. Trimming cost V 2 bases and J 5 bases, with 3 bases left between them. The CDR3: CASSPGYGYTF. For the CDR3, the DNA is TGTGCCAGCTCACCAGGGTATGGCTACACCTTC.

The rearrangement joins TRBV7-9 to TRBJ2-7; D is perhaps TRBD1 (6 bases). Germline V gives CDR1 SEHNR, CDR2 FQNEAQ (reference sequence). The germline V and J ends were trimmed by 5 bases and 4 bases, with 18 bases remaining between them. The CDR3 totals 15 residues. CDR3 bases: TGTGCCAGCAGCCCGGGACAAACACTAGGTTACGAGCAGTACTTC. Protein: CASSPGQTLGYEQYF. Variable domain in full (rest from reference TRBV7-9 and TRBJ2-7): DTGVSQNPRHKITKRGQNVTFRCDPISEHNRLYWYRQTLGQGPEFLTYFQNEAQLEKSRLLSDRFSAERPKGSFSTLEIQRTEQGDSAMYLCASSPGQTLGYEQYFGPGTRLTVT.

The chain carries TRBV2 and TRBJ2-7; 8 nucleotides line up with TRBD1. The J segment lost 3 bases and the V segment lost 5 bases, leaving 3 bases of the junction unmatched. Germline CDR1 SNHLY, CDR2 FYNNEI. This CDR3 contains 13 residues. CDR3 region: CASSPGQDYEQYF. The CDR3 DNA reads TGTGCCAGCAGTCCGGGACAGGACTACGAGCAGTACTTC. Together with reference TRBV2 and TRBJ2-7, the CDR3 gives the full variable domain: EPEVTQTPSHQVTQMGQEVILRCVPISNHLYFYWYRQILGQKVEFLVSFYNNEISEKSEIFDDQFSVERPDGSNFTLKIRSTKLEDSAMYFCASSPGQDYEQYFGPGTRLTVT.

The J gene is TRBJ2-1, the V gene TRBV6-4; D is unclear. Germline-derived CDR1 and CDR2 are MRHNA and SNTAGT. CDR3 length: 14 amino acids. V lost 6 bases and J lost 4, with 13 bases in between. This CDR3 is CASRRQRLYNEQFF. In DNA, the CDR3 is TGTGCCAGCAGGAGGCAGCGTCTGTACAATGAGCAGTTCTTC.

The V call is TRBV18, the J call TRBJ1-1, with D unresolved. V shed 5 bases and J shed 0 bases, with 16 bases lying between them. The CDR3 is 16 residues long. Germline assignment: CDR1 KGHSH and CDR2 LQKENI. The CDR3 protein is CASSTVRATLNTEAFF. CDR3 coding DNA: TGTGCCAGCTCAACGGTCAGAGCTACTCTGAACACTGAAGCTTTCTTT.

To note about this clone: The sample has other DNA sequences that encode this CDR3 too. This chain links TRBV7-2 with TRBJ2-5; 9 bases agree with TRBD1. With V trimmed by 5 bases and J by 5 bases, 3 bases remained unmatched. CDR3 length: 13 amino acids. CDR1 and CDR2 (germline): SGHTA, FQGNSA. The chain's CDR3 is CASSRDREETQYF. The CDR3 nucleotides are TGTGCCAGCAGCCGGGACAGGGAGGAGACCCAGTACTTC. The full variable domain, completed using reference TRBV7-2 and TRBJ2-5, is GAGVSQSPSNKVTEKGKDVELRCDPISGHTALYWYRQSLGQGLEFLIYFQGNSAPDKSGLPSDRFSAERTGGSVSTLTIQRTQQEDSAVYLCASSRDREETQYFGPGTRLLVL.

This sequence joins TRBV25-1 and TRBJ2-7, with 9 bases lining up with TRBD2. The CDR3 spans 16 residues. Trimming took 3 bases from V and 4 from J; bases not matched to a gene: 10. CDR1 MGHDK and CDR2 SYGVNS come from the germline V gene. The CDR3 is CASSEVAGALGYEQYF. CDR3 nucleotides: TGTGCCAGCAGTGAGGTAGCGGGAGCCTTGGGTTACGAGCAGTACTTC.

The rearrangement uses TRBV7-9 and TRBJ2-5; D may be TRBD2 (5 bases). Germline V gives CDR1 SEHNR, CDR2 FQNEAQ (reference sequence). Trimming took off 4 bases at V and 0 bases at J, with 18 bases between the two ends. This CDR3 is 17 amino acids long. CDR3 region: CASSSRGGTWYQETQYF. In nucleotides, the CDR3 is TGTGCCAGCAGCTCACGAGGAGGCACCTGGTACCAAGAGACCCAGTACTTC.

This clone has only one observation. The rearrangement links TRBV4-3 to TRBJ2-2, with 8 bases that match TRBD1. The CDR3 runs 14 residues. Germline CDR1 LGHNA, CDR2 YSLEER. J lost 6 bases, V lost 7 bases, and 7 bases had no gene match. The CDR3 spells CASTQGAGAGELFF. Written as DNA, the CDR3 is TGCGCCAGCACCCAGGGGGCAGGGGCCGGGGAGCTGTTTTTT.